The present T cell receptor beta chain was sequenced within a study of control samples from healthy donors and cancer patients. Clones were read by immunoSEQ multiplex PCR, and TCRdb kept only the in-frame ones, dropping some. The repertoire holds about 110,000 clones, with around four fifths as singletons. With 6 bases clipped from V and 0 bases from J, the junction kept 10 bases outside the gene matches. CDR1 is MNHNY, CDR2 SVGAGI, per germline (reference sequence). The CDR3 has 16 amino acids. Sequenced sample: blood. The TCR sequence derives from a man aged 18 to 29 in good health. The chain links TRBV6-6 to TRBJ1-2, with TRBD1 matching over 7 bases. CDR3 DNA sequence: TGTGCCAGCAGACGATTCCGACAGGGCCCTAACTATGGCTACACCTTC. Protein: CASRRFRQGPNYGYTF.